This TCR beta chain was captured in a study of T cells in Graves' hyperthyroidism and ophthalmopathy. The V gene's germline CDR1 is SGHTA and CDR2 FQGNSA. The CDR3 consists of 14 residues. After removal of 5 bases from V and 12 bases from J, the junction contained 10 bases not matched to a gene. The TCR beta CDR3 regions underwent amplification using RNA transcripts as the source. First-round RT-PCR of the TCR CDR3 relied on the HTBI primer set. TCRdb called the multiplex PCR reads again in MiXCR, with one record for every CDR3 protein. Counted here are roughly 290,000 distinct CDR3 sequences, 15% to 20% occurring once; the ten biggest clones make up less than 70%. Ten or more counts support this clonotype.

The receptor was derived from a woman in her sixties or seventies with Graves' ophthalmopathy. The V gene is TRBV7-2, the J gene TRBJ1-6, with TRBD1 matching 7 bases. Sequencing was done on a sample of blood. This CDR3 is CASSQGRQGGPLHF. CDR3 DNA sequence: TGTGCCAGCAGCCAGGGACGGCAGGGGGGACCCCTCCACTTT.